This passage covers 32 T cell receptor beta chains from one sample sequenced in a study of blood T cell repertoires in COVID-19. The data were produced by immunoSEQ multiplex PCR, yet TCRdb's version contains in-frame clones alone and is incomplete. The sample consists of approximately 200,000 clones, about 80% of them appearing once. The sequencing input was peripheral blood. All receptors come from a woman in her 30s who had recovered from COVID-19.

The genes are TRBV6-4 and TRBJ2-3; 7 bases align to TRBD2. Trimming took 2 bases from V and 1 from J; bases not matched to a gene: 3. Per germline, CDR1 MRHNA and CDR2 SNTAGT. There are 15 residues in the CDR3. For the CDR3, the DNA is TGTGCCAGCAGTGACCAAAGCGGGGGCACAGATACGCAGTATTTT. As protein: CASSDQSGGTDTQYF.

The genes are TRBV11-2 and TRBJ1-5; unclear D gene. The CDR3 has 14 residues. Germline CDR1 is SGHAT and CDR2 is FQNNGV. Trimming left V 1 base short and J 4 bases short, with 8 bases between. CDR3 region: CASSLGEMNQPQHF. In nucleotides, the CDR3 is TGTGCCAGCAGCTTAGGAGAAATGAATCAGCCCCAGCATTTT.

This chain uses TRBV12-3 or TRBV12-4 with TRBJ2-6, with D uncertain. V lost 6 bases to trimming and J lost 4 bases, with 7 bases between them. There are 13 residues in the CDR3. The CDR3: CASRYTGANVLTF. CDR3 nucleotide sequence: TGTGCCAGCAGATACACAGGGGCCAACGTCCTGACTTTC.

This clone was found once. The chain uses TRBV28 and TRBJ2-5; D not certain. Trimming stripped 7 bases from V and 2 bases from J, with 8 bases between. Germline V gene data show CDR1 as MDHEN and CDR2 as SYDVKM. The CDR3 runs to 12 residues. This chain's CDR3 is CASNPGQETQYF. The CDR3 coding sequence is TGTGCCAGCAATCCCGGTCAAGAGACCCAGTACTTC.

CDR3 in amino acids: CASSLGQSYEQYF. DNA of the CDR3: TGTGCCAGCAGCTTGGGACAGTCCTACGAGCAGTACTTC. The gene calls are TRBV5-5 and TRBJ2-7; tentatively, D is TRBD1 (5 bases). The CDR3 is 13 residues long. V dropped 0 bases and J dropped 1 base, with 5 bases sitting between them. Germline V gene sequence: CDR1 SGHKS, CDR2 YYEKEE (reference sequence). The complete variable domain, with remaining parts taken from reference TRBV5-5 and TRBJ2-7, reads DAGVTQSPTHLIKTRGQQVTLRCSPISGHKSVSWYQQVLGQGPQFIFQYYEKEERGRGNFPDRFSARQFPNYSSELNVNALLLGDSALYLCASSLGQSYEQYFGPGTRLTVT.

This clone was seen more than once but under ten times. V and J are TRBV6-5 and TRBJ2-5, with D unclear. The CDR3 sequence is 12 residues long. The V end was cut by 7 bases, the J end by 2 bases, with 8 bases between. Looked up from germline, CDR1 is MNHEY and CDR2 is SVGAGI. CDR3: CASKVRQETQYF. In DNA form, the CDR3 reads TGTGCCAGCAAAGTCAGGCAAGAGACCCAGTACTTC.

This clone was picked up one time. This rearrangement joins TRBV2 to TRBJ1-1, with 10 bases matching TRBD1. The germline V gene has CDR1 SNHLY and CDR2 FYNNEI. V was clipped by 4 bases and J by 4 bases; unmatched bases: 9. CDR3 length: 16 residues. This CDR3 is CASSAAGQGIGTEAFF. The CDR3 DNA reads TGTGCCAGCAGTGCCGCGGGACAGGGGATCGGCACTGAAGCTTTCTTT.

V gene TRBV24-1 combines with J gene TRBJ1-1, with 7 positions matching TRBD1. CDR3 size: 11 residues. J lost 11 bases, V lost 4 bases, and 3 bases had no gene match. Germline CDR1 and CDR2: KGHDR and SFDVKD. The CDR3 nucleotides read TGTGCCACCAGTGACGACAGGGTTGCTTTCTTT. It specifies CATSDDRVAFF.

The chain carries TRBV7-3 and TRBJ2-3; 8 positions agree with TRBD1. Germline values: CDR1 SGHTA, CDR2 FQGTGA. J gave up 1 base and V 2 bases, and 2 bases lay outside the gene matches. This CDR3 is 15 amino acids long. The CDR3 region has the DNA TGTGCCAGCAGCTTACCGACAGGGGGCACAGATACGCAGTATTTT. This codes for CASSLPTGGTDTQYF.

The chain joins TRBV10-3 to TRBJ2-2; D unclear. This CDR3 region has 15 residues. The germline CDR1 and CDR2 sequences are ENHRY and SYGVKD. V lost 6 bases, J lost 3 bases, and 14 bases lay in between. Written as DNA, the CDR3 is TGTGCCATCAGCGATCCCCCTCGGGACACCGGGGAGCTGTTTTTT. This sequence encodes CAISDPPRDTGELFF.

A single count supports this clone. In nucleotides, the CDR3 is TGTGCCAGCAGCGTAGGGACAGCGGGAGGGGGAGAGACCCAGTACTTC. Encoded protein: CASSVGTAGGGETQYF. The chain recombines TRBV9 with TRBJ2-5; 10 bases are shared with TRBD2. CDR3 length: 16 residues. The J segment lost 4 bases and the V segment lost 0 bases, leaving 6 bases of the junction unmatched. Germline V gene lookup returns CDR1 SGDLS and CDR2 YYNGEE.

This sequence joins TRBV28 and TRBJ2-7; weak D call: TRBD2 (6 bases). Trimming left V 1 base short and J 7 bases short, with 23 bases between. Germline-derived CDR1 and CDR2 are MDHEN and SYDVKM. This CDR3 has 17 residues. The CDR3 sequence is CASSLYPSGSGEQEQYF. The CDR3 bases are TGTGCCAGCAGTTTATATCCCTCGGGGTCGGGAGAACAAGAGCAGTACTTC.

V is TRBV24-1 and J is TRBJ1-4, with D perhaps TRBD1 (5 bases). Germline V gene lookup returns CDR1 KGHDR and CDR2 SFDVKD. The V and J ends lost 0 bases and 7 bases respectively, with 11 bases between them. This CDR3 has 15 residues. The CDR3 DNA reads TGTGCCACCAGTGATTTGAGTCAGGGCGGTGAAAAACTGTTTTTT. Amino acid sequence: CATSDLSQGGEKLFF.

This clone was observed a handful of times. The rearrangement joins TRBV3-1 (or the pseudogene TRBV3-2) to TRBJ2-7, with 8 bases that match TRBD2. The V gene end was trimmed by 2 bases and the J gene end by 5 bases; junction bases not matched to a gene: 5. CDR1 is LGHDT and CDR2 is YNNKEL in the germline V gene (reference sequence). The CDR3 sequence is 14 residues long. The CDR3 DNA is TGTGCCAGCAGCCAACGGGAGGGCCGCGACGAGCAGTACTTC. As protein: CASSQREGRDEQYF.

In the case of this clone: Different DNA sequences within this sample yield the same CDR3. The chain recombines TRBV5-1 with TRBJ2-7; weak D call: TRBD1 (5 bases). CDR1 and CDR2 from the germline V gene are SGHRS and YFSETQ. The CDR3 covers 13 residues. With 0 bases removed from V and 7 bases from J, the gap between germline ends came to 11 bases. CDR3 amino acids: CASSLGRGREQYF. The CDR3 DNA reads TGCGCCAGCAGCTTGGGAAGGGGCCGGGAGCAGTACTTC.

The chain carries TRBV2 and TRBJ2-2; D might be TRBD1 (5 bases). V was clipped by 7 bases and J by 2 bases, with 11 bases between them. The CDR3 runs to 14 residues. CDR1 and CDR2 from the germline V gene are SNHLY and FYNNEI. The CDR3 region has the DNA TGTGCCAGCACGGAACAGGCAAACACCGGGGAGCTGTTTTTT. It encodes CASTEQANTGELFF.

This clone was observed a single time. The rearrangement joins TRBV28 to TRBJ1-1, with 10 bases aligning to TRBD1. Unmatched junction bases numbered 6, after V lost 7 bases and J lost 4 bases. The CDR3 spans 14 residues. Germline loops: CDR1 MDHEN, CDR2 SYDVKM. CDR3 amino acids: CASKDRGLVTEAFF. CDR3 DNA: TGTGCCAGCAAAGACAGGGGGCTAGTCACTGAAGCTTTCTTT.

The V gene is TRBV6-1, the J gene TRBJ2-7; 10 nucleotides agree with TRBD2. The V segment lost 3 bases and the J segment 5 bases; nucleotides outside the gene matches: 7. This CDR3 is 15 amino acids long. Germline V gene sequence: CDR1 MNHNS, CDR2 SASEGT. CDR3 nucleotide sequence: TGTGCCAGCAGTGAGGTGGCTAGCGGGAGCAACGAGCAGTACTTC. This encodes CASSEVASGSNEQYF.

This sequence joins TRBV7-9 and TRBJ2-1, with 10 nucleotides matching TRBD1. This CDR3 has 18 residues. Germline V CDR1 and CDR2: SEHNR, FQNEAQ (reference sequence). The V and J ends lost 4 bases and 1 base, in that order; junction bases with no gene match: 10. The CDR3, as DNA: TGTGCCAGCAGCTCCGGGACAGGGGCCCCTGGGTCCTACAATGAGCAGTTCTTC. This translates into CASSSGTGAPGSYNEQFF.

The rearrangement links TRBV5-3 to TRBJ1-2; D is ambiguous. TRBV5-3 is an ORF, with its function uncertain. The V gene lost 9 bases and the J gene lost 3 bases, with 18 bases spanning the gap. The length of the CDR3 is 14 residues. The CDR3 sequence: CAKDGVTLDYGYTF. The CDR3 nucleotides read TGTGCCAAAGATGGAGTGACCTTGGACTATGGCTACACCTTC.

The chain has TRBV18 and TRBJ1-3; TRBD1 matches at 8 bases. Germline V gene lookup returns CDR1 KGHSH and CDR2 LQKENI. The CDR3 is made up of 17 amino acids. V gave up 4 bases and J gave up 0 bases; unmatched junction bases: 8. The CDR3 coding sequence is TGTGCCAGCTCACTCAGACAGGGGACCACCTCTGGAAACACCATATATTTT. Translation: CASSLRQGTTSGNTIYF. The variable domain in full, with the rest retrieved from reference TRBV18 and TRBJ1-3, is NAGVMQNPRHLVRRRGQEARLRCSPMKGHSHVYWYRQLPEEGLKFMVYLQKENIIDESGMPKERFSAEFPKEGPSILRIQQVVRGDSAAYFCASSLRQGTTSGNTIYFGEGSWLTVV.

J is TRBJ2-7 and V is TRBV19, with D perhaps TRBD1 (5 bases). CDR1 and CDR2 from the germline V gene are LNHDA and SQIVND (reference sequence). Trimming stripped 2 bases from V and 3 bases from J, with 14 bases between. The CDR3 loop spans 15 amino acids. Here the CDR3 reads CASSISWIDSYEQYF. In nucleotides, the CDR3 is TGTGCCAGTAGTATAAGTTGGATCGACAGCTACGAGCAGTACTTC.

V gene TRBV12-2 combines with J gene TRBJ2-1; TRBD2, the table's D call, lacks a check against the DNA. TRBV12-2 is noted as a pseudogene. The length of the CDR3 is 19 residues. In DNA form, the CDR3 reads TGTGCAAGTCGCTTAGCGTGGGTAAAAGCGGGAGGGCGGGGCAATGAGCAGTTCTTC. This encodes CASRLAWVKAGGRGNEQFF.

CDR3 nucleotides: TGCGCCAGCAGCCCGGAGGGGACGCCCTACGAGCAGTACTTC. The encoded protein is CASSPEGTPYEQYF. J is TRBJ2-7 and V is TRBV5-1, with D possibly being TRBD2 (6 bases). The CDR3 is 14 amino acids. The V gene's germline CDR1 is SGHRS and CDR2 YFSETQ. The ends were cut back, 4 bases at V and 2 bases at J, with 13 bases in the middle.

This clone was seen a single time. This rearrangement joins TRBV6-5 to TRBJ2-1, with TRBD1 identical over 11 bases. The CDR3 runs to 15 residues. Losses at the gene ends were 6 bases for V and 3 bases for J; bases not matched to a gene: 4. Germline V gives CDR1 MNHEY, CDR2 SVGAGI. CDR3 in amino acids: CASRPGQGDYNEQFF. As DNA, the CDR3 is TGTGCCAGCAGGCCGGGACAGGGGGACTACAATGAGCAGTTCTTC.

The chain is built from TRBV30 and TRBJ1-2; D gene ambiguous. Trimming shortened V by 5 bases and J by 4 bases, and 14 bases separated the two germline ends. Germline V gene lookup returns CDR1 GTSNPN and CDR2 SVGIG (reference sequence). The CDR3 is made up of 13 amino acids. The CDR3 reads CAWGPLVRYGYTF. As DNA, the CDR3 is TGTGCCTGGGGCCCATTAGTACGCTATGGCTACACCTTC.

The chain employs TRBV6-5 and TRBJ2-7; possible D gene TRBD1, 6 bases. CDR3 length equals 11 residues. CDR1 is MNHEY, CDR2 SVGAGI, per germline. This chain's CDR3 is CVTQGRYEQYF. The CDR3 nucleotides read TGTGTTACTCAGGGGCGCTACGAGCAGTACTTC.

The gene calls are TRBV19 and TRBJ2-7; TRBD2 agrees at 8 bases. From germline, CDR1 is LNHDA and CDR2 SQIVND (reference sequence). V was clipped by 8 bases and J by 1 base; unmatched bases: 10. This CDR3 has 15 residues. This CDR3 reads CASSASGLASYEQYF. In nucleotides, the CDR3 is TGTGCCAGTTCCGCCTCAGGACTAGCTTCCTACGAGCAGTACTTC.

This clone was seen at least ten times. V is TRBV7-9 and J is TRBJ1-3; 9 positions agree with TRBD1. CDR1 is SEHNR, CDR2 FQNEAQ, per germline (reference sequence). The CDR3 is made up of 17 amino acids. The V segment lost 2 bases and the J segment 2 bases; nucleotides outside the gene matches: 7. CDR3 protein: CASSLRDRESAGNTIYF. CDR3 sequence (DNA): TGTGCCAGCAGCTTAAGGGACAGGGAATCAGCTGGAAACACCATATATTTT.

This CDR3 reads CAIAGGGSYEQYF. DNA for the CDR3: TGTGCCATAGCGGGAGGGGGCTCCTACGAGCAGTACTTC. The J gene is TRBJ2-7, the V gene TRBV10-3; 10 bases fit TRBD2. Germline trimming cut 9 bases from V and 0 bases from J; bases unmatched to any gene: 2. The CDR3 spans 13 residues. Germline CDR1 ENHRY, CDR2 SYGVKD.

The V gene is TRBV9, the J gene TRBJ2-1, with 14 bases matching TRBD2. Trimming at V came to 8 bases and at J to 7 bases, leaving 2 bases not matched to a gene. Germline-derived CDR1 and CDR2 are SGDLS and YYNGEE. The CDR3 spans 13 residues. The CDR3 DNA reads TGTGCCAGTGGGACTAGCGGGAGTAATGAGCAGTTCTTC. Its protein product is CASGTSGSNEQFF. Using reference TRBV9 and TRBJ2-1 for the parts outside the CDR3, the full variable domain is DSGVTQTPKHLITATGQRVTLRCSPRSGDLSVYWYQQSLDQGLQFLIQYYNGEERAKGNILERFSAQQFPDLHSELNLSSLELGDSALYFCASGTSGSNEQFFGPGTRLTVL.

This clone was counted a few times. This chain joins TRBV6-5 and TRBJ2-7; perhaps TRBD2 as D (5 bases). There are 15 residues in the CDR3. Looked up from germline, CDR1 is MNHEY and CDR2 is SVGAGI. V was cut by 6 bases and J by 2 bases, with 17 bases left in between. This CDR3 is CASRIVEVLTYEQYF. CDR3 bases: TGTGCCAGCAGGATAGTGGAGGTACTGACCTACGAGCAGTACTTC.